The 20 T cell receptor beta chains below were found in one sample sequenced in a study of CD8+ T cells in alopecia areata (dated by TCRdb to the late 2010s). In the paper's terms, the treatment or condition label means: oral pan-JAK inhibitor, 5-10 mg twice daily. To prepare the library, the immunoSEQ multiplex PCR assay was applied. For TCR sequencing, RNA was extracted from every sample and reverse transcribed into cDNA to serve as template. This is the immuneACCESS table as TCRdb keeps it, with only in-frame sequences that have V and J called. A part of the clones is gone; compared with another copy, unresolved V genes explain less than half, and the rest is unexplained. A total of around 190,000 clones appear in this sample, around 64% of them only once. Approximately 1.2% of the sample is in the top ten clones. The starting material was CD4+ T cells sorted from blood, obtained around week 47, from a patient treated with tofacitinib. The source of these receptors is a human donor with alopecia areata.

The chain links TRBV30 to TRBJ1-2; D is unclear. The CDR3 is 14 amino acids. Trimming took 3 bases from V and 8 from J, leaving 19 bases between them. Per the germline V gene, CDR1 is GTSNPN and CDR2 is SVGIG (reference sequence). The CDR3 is CAWRVGSGAHGYTF. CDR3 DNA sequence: TGTGCCTGGAGGGTTGGTAGCGGAGCCCACGGCTACACCTTC.

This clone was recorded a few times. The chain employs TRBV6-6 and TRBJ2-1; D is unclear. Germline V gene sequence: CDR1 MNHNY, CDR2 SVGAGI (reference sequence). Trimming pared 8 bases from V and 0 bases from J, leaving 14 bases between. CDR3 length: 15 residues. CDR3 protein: CASGVTLFSYNEQFF. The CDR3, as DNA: TGTGCCAGCGGAGTTACCCTATTCTCCTACAATGAGCAGTTCTTC.

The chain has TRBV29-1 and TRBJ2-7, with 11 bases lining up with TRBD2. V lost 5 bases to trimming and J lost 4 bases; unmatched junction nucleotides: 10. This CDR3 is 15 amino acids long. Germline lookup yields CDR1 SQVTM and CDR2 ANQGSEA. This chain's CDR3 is CSVSGLAGTPYEQYF. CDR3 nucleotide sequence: TGCAGCGTTAGTGGACTAGCGGGCACACCTTACGAGCAGTACTTC.

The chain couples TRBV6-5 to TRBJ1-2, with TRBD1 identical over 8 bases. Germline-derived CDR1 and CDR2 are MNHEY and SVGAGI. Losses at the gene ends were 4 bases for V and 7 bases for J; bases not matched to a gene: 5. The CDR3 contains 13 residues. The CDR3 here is CASSLGQGGGYTF. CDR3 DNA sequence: TGTGCCAGCAGTTTAGGACAGGGAGGTGGCTACACCTTC.

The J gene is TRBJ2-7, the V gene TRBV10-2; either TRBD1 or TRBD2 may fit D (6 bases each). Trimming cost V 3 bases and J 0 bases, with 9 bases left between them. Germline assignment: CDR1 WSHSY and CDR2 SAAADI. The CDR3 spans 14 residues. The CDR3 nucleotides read TGCGCCAGCAGTGAAGGGGGGAGCTCCTACGAGCAGTACTTC. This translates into CASSEGGSSYEQYF.

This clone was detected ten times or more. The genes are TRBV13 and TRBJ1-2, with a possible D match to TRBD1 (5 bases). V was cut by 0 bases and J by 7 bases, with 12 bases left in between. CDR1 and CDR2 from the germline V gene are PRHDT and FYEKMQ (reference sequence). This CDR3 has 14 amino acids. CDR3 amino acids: CASSLGRGKSGYTF. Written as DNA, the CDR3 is TGTGCCAGCAGCTTAGGACGGGGGAAGTCTGGCTACACCTTC.

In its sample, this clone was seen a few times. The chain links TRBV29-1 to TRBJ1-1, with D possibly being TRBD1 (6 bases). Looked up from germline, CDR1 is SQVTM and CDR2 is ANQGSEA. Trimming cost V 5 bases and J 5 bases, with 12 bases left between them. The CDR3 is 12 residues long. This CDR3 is CSVLGGATEAFF. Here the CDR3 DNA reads TGCAGCGTTTTAGGGGGGGCGACTGAAGCTTTCTTT.

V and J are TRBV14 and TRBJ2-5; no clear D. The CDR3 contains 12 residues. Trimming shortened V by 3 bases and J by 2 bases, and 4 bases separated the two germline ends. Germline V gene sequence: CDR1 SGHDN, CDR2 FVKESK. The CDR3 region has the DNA TGTGCCAGCAGCCAGCCACAAGAGACCCAGTACTTC. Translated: CASSQPQETQYF.

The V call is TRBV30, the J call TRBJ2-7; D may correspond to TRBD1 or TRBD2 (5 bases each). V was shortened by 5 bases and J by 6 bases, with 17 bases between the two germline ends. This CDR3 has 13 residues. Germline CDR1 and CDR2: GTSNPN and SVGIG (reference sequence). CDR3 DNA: TGTGCCTGGGCCGGGGCGGCAGGCGGCGAGCAGTACTTC. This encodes CAWAGAAGGEQYF.

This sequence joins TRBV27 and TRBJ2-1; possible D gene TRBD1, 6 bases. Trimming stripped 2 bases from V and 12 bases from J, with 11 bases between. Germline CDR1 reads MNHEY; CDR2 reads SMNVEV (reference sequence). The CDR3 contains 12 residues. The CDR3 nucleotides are TGTGCCAGCAGTTTAACCTCAGGGGTGCAGTTCTTC. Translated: CASSLTSGVQFF.

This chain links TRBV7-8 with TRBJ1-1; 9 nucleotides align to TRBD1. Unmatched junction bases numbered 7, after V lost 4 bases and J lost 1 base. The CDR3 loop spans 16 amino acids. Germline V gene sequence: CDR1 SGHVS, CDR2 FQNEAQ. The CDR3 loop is CASSSKGQGQNTEAFF. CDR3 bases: TGTGCCAGCAGCTCGAAAGGACAGGGGCAGAACACTGAAGCTTTCTTT.

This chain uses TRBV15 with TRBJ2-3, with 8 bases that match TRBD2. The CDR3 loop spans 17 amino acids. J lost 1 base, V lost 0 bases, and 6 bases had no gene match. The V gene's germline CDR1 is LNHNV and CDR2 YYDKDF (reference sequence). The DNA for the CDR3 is TGTGCCACCAGCAGAGATATCACTAGCGGACGCACAGATACGCAGTATTTT. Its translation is CATSRDITSGRTDTQYF.

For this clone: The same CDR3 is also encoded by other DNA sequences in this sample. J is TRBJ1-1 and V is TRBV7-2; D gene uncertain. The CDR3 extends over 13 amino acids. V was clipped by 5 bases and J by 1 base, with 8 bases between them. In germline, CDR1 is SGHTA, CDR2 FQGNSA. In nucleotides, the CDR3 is TGTGCCAGCAGCCAGTCAGGGAACACTGAAGCTTTCTTT. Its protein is CASSQSGNTEAFF.

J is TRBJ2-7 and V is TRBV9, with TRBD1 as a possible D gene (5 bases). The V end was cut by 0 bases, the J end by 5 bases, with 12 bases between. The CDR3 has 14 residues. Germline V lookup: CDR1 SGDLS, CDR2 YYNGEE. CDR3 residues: CASSVAGIQDEQYF. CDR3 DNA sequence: TGTGCCAGCAGCGTAGCAGGGATTCAGGACGAGCAGTACTTC.

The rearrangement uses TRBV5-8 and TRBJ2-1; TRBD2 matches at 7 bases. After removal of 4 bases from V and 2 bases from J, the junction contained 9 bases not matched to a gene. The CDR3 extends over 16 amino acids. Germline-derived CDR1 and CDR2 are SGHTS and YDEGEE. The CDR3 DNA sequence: TGTGCCAGCAGCGGGGGGACTATGGACCCCTACAATGAGCAGTTCTTC. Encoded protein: CASSGGTMDPYNEQFF. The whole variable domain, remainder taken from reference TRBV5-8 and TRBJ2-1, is EAGVTQSPTHLIKTRGQQATLRCSPISGHTSVYWYQQALGLGLQFLLWYDEGEERNRGNFPPRFSGRQFPNYSSELNVNALELEDSALYLCASSGGTMDPYNEQFFGPGTRLTVL.

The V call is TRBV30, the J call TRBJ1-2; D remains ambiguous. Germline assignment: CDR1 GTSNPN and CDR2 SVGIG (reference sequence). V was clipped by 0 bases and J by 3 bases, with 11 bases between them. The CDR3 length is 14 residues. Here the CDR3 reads CAWSVRPGDYGYTF. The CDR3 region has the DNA TGTGCCTGGAGTGTAAGGCCCGGGGACTATGGCTACACCTTC.

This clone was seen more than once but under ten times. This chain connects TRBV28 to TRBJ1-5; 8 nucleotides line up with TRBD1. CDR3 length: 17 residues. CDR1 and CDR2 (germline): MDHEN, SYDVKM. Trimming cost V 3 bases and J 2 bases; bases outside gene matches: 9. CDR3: CASSFRQGRLGNQPQHF. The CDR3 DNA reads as TGTGCCAGCAGTTTTCGACAGGGGAGATTGGGCAATCAGCCCCAGCATTTT.

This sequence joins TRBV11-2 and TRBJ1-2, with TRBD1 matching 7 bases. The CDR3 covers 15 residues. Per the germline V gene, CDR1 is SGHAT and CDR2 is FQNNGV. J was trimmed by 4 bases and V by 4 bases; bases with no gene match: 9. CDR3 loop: CASSSLRDRAYGYTF. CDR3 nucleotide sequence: TGTGCCAGCAGCTCCCTTCGCGACAGGGCCTATGGCTACACCTTC.

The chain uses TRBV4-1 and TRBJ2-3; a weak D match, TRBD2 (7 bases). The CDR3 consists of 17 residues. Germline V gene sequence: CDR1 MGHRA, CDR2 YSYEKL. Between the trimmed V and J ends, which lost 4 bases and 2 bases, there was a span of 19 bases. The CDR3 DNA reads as TGCGCCAGCAGCCTAACGGCGGCGGGGGCCTCCACAGATACGCAGTATTTT. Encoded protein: CASSLTAAGASTDTQYF.

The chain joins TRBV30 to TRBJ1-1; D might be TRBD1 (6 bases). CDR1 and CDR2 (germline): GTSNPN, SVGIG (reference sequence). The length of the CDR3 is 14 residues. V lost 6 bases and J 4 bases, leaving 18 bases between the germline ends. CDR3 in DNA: TGTGCCTGCAATACGGGCAGGGGCGGCACTGAAGCTTTCTTT. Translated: CACNTGRGGTEAFF.